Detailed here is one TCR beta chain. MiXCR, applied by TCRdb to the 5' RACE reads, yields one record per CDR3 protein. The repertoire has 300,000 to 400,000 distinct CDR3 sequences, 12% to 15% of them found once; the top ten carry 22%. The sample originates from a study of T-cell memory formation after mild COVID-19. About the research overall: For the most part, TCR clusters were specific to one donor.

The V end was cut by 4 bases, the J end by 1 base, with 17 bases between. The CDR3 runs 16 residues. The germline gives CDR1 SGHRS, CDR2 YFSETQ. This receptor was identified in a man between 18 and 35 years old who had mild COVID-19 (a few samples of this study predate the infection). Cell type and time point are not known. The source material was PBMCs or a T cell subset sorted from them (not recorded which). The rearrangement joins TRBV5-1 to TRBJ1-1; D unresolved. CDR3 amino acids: CASSLGPITPNTEAFF. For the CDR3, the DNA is TGCGCCAGCAGCCTAGGACCTATCACCCCGAACACTGAAGCTTTCTTT.